This TCR beta chain was identified in a study of CD8+CD57+ T cells in acquired aplastic anemia. Study at large: An average of roughly 2.9 ug of DNA was obtained from sorted CD4+ and CD8+ cells. Study observations and caveats: Researchers reported that CD8+ Simpson's diversity was not significantly different in patients versus controls. Fewer than 35 sequences, all CD8+ CDR3, were shared between patients and controls.

All patients picked for sequencing had shown, by flow cytometry, an expansion of CD8+CD57+ cells. By the time of blood sampling, patients had still received no therapy. A remark on this clonotype: Its antigen is as yet unknown. At one end the junction does not follow the germline gene, possibly because of a read error.

There are 14 residues in the CDR3. Germline CDR1 and CDR2: SGHVS and FNYEAQ. Genomic DNA served as template for TCR beta VDJ and CDR3 profiling. MiXCR, run by TCRdb on the reads, gives a single entry per CDR3 protein. The data show approximately 180,000 distinct CDR3 sequences, roughly 63% seen once. The sample taken for sequencing was sorted CD4+, CD8+, or CD8+CD57+ T cells (not recorded which) from PBMCs. The clonotype was recovered from a human donor with aplastic anemia. The rearrangement links TRBV7-6 to TRBJ2-5; weak D call: TRBD2 (5 bases). CDR3 amino acids: CASSLELAQETQYF. The CDR3 DNA sequence: TGTGCTAGCAGCTTAGAGCTAGCTCAGGAGACCCAGTACTTC.